The 20 T cell receptor beta chains reported below all come from one sample, sequenced in a study of T cell changes during pregnancy in multiple sclerosis. Clones were sequenced by immunoSEQ multiplex PCR, and TCRdb holds only the in-frame ones, with some missing. Altogether about 80,000 clones are present, 90% to 95% being singletons, with the ten largest covering 1.4%. Sample: peripheral blood, taken before pregnancy. The receptors here all came from a female donor with multiple sclerosis, enrolled in a pregnancy study.

The chain is built from TRBV30 and TRBJ2-3; 13 positions agree with TRBD2. This CDR3 comprises 17 residues. Germline lookup yields CDR1 GTSNPN and CDR2 SVGIG (reference sequence). Losses at the gene ends were 3 bases for V and 0 bases for J; bases not matched to a gene: 6. The CDR3 loop reads CAWRTGLAGVSTDTQYF. CDR3 in DNA: TGTGCCTGGAGGACCGGACTAGCGGGGGTGAGCACAGATACGCAGTATTTT.

About this clone itself: The junction departs from germline at one end; a sequencing error may be responsible. The V and J genes are TRBV7-7 and TRBJ2-5, with 16 positions matching TRBD2. Germline CDR1 is SSHAT and CDR2 is FNYEAQ (reference sequence). The CDR3 covers 19 residues. The DNA for the CDR3 is TGTGCTAGCAGCTTAGCCCCCCCGGGACTAGCGGGGGGGCGGGAGACCCAGTACTTC. It specifies CASSLAPPGLAGGRETQYF.

The chain employs TRBV19 and TRBJ1-5; weak D call: TRBD1 (5 bases). Trimming took 3 bases from V and 6 from J, leaving 12 bases between them. The CDR3 consists of 14 residues. The germline gives CDR1 LNHDA, CDR2 SQIVND (reference sequence). The CDR3 is CASSIRGLGQPQHF. The CDR3 bases are TGTGCCAGTAGTATTAGGGGCCTGGGTCAGCCCCAGCATTTT.

This rearrangement joins TRBV18 to TRBJ1-5, with D possibly matching TRBD1 (6 bases). This CDR3 spans 17 amino acids. Germline V CDR1 and CDR2: KGHSH, LQKENI. V lost 2 bases and J lost 6, with 20 bases in between. CDR3 amino acids: CASSPKAVVSGAQPQHF. CDR3 nucleotide sequence: TGTGCCAGCTCACCAAAAGCGGTGGTGTCAGGGGCTCAGCCCCAGCATTTT.

The chain joins TRBV18 to TRBJ2-5, with D possibly matching TRBD1 (7 bases). Germline V gene sequence: CDR1 KGHSH, CDR2 LQKENI. V was clipped by 2 bases and J by 1 base, with 17 bases between them. The CDR3 has 17 residues. For the CDR3, the DNA is TGTGCCAGCTCACCATTATCGGCAGGGGGGTTCCAAGAGACCCAGTACTTC. Protein: CASSPLSAGGFQETQYF.

V usage is TRBV6-1 and J usage is TRBJ2-7; possible D gene TRBD2, 6 bases. With 2 bases removed from V and 3 bases from J, the gap between germline ends came to 11 bases. This CDR3 comprises 14 residues. CDR1 MNHNS and CDR2 SASEGT come from the germline V gene. The DNA of the CDR3 is TGTGCCAGCAGTGAAAGGGGACTGAACTACGAGCAGTACTTC. The encoded protein is CASSERGLNYEQYF.

The chain couples TRBV5-6 to TRBJ1-5, with D possibly TRBD1 on 6 matching bases. Germline values: CDR1 SGHDT, CDR2 YYEEEE. The V end lost 4 bases, the J end lost 9 bases, and 29 bases lay between the germline ends. CDR3 size: 18 residues. The CDR3 sequence: CASSQTSGDMVAVGPQHF. The CDR3 bases are TGTGCCAGCAGCCAAACTTCCGGGGACATGGTCGCGGTCGGGCCCCAGCATTTT.

The chain joins TRBV19 to TRBJ2-1; 10 bases fit TRBD2. CDR1 LNHDA and CDR2 SQIVND come from the germline V gene (reference sequence). The CDR3 has 16 amino acids. J gave up 2 bases and V 5 bases, and 6 bases lay outside the gene matches. The CDR3 DNA is TGTGCCAGTAGTCCTAGGAGCGGGGGGGCCTACAATGAGCAGTTCTTC. Protein sequence: CASSPRSGGAYNEQFF. Full variable domain (rest looked up from reference TRBV19 and TRBJ2-1): DGGITQSPKYLFRKEGQNVTLSCEQNLNHDAMYWYRQDPGQGLRLIYYSQIVNDFQKGDIAEGYSVSREKKESFPLTVTSAQKNPTAFYLCASSPRSGGAYNEQFFGPGTRLTVL.

The genes are TRBV11-2 and TRBJ2-1; TRBD2 aligns across 7 bases. Trimming at V came to 7 bases and at J to 3 bases, leaving 9 bases not matched to a gene. This CDR3 region has 15 residues. Germline CDR1 is SGHAT and CDR2 is FQNNGV. The CDR3 nucleotides read TGTGCCAGCACCCCCCTAAGCGGGGTCTACAATGAGCAGTTCTTC. It encodes CASTPLSGVYNEQFF.

The chain couples TRBV7-6 to TRBJ2-1; 8 bases map to TRBD1. The V gene's germline CDR1 is SGHVS and CDR2 FNYEAQ. The V gene end was trimmed by 0 bases and the J gene end by 6 bases; junction bases not matched to a gene: 7. The CDR3 consists of 16 residues. In DNA form, the CDR3 reads TGTGCCAGCAGCTTAGCTGCGGGACAGGTTACCAATGAGCAGTTCTTC. Translated: CASSLAAGQVTNEQFF.

V gene TRBV19 combines with J gene TRBJ1-2; the match to TRBD1 covers 8 bases. Germline V gene lookup returns CDR1 LNHDA and CDR2 SQIVND (reference sequence). V dropped 7 bases and J dropped 7; count of bases not matched to a gene: 8. The CDR3 runs to 13 residues. The CDR3 coding sequence is TGTGCCAGTACCCGACAGGGGTCGAGTGGCTACACCTTC. Its translation is CASTRQGSSGYTF.

This clone was counted a single time. V and J are TRBV30 and TRBJ1-6; TRBD1 is a possible D gene (6 bases). The CDR3 consists of 16 residues. Germline V CDR1 and CDR2: GTSNPN, SVGIG (reference sequence). Trimming left V 3 bases short and J 7 bases short, with 19 bases between. The CDR3 region has the DNA TGTGCCTGGAGCTCCTCACCCACAGGGTACAATTCACCCCTCCACTTT. This encodes CAWSSSPTGYNSPLHF. The variable domain in full, with the rest retrieved from reference TRBV30 and TRBJ1-6, is SQTIHQWPATLVQPVGSPLSLECTVEGTSNPNLYWYRQAAGRGLQLLFYSVGIGQISSEVPQNLSASRPQDRQFILSSKKLLLSDSGFYLCAWSSSPTGYNSPLHFGNGTRLTVT.

The chain uses TRBV5-4 and TRBJ2-5, with TRBD2 as a possible D gene (5 bases). CDR1 is SGHNT and CDR2 is YYREEE in the germline V gene (reference sequence). The CDR3 totals 15 residues. Trimming took 3 bases from V and 3 from J, leaving 15 bases between them. CDR3 coding DNA: TGTGCCAGCAGCTCCTCTACTAGTTCTAAAGAGACCCAGTACTTC. Its translation: CASSSSTSSKETQYF. Drawing the rest from reference TRBV5-4 and TRBJ2-5, the complete variable domain is ETGVTQSPTHLIKTRGQQVTLRCSSQSGHNTVSWYQQALGQGPQFIFQYYREEENGRGNFPPRFSGLQFPNYSSELNVNALELDDSALYLCASSSSTSSKETQYFGPGTRLLVL.

The J gene is TRBJ2-1, the V gene TRBV5-1, with TRBD1 matching over 10 bases. CDR1 is SGHRS and CDR2 is YFSETQ in the germline V gene. With V trimmed by 5 bases and J by 2 bases, 4 bases remained unmatched. CDR3 size: 15 residues. In DNA form, the CDR3 reads TGCGCCAGCAGACTGGGGACAGGGGCCTACAATGAGCAGTTCTTC. Residues: CASRLGTGAYNEQFF. The variable domain in full, with the rest retrieved from reference TRBV5-1 and TRBJ2-1, is KAGVTQTPRYLIKTRGQQVTLSCSPISGHRSVSWYQQTPGQGLQFLFEYFSETQRNKGNFPGRFSGRQFSNSRSEMNVSTLELGDSALYLCASRLGTGAYNEQFFGPGTRLTVL.

The chain links TRBV12-2 to TRBJ1-4. TRBV12-2 is assigned pseudogene status. CDR3 length equals 15 residues. CDR3 in DNA: TGTGCAAGTCGCTTAGCCGGGGGGGGGAATGAAAAACTGTTTTTT. As protein: CASRLAGGGNEKLFF.

J is TRBJ2-5 and V is TRBV5-1, with 10 bases matching TRBD2. The germline gives CDR1 SGHRS, CDR2 YFSETQ. V lost 4 bases and J lost 4; bases outside the gene matches: 13. CDR3 size: 17 residues. The DNA for the CDR3 is TGCGCCAGCAGCCCGGAAGTAGCGGGGGGCCCTCGAGAGACCCAGTACTTC. This codes for CASSPEVAGGPRETQYF.

The chain carries TRBV18 and TRBJ1-2; possible D gene TRBD1, 6 bases. From germline, CDR1 is KGHSH and CDR2 LQKENI. This CDR3 has 15 amino acids. V gave up 2 bases and J gave up 4 bases, with 14 bases separating them. This CDR3 is CASSPSPDRSYGYTF. CDR3 sequence (DNA): TGTGCCAGCTCACCAAGTCCGGACAGATCCTATGGCTACACCTTC. Supplemented by reference TRBV18 and TRBJ1-2, the full variable domain reads NAGVMQNPRHLVRRRGQEARLRCSPMKGHSHVYWYRQLPEEGLKFMVYLQKENIIDESGMPKERFSAEFPKEGPSILRIQQVVRGDSAAYFCASSPSPDRSYGYTFGSGTRLTVV.

V gene TRBV9 combines with J gene TRBJ2-3; D gene ambiguous. Germline lookup yields CDR1 SGDLS and CDR2 YYNGEE. Trimming removed 0 bases from V and 0 bases from J, with 14 bases in between. The CDR3 is made up of 17 amino acids. The CDR3 DNA follows: TGTGCCAGCAGCGTAGCTACGAGCAAAGCCAGCACAGATACGCAGTATTTT. It is translated as CASSVATSKASTDTQYF.

The chain carries TRBV5-5 and TRBJ1-2; 10 nucleotides match TRBD1. Germline V gene lookup returns CDR1 SGHKS and CDR2 YYEKEE (reference sequence). The CDR3 is 15 amino acids. V dropped 4 bases and J dropped 6; count of bases not matched to a gene: 9. The CDR3 nucleotides are TGTGCCAGCAGCCCTCGGGACAGGGGAGTCAATGGCTACACCTTC. Encoded protein: CASSPRDRGVNGYTF.

J is TRBJ2-7 and V is TRBV6-5; possible D gene TRBD1, 6 bases. V was cut by 2 bases and J by 3 bases, with 14 bases left in between. CDR1 MNHEY and CDR2 SVGAGI come from the germline V gene. The CDR3 length is 15 residues. The CDR3 sequence is CASSYGIDRYYEQYF. The CDR3, as DNA: TGTGCCAGCAGTTACGGGATAGACAGGTACTACGAGCAGTACTTC.